This T cell receptor (beta chain) was captured in a study of blood T cell repertoires in COVID-19. Study-wide context: Collection of acute and convalescent COVID-19 samples took place in the United States, Italy and Spain. Sample material is recorded as cDNA or gDNA derived from T cells, B-cell-depleted T cells, or PBMCs.

Source study methods: From reference gene primer amplification, estimates of nucleated cell counts were derived. Repertoires were generated with immunoSEQ multiplex PCR, while TCRdb's copy carries only in-frame clones and drops some. The V and J calls and clone size were taken over from that table, and D and trimming were inferred from the DNA. The data show about 200,000 clones, 75% to 90% seen once. Trimming removed 6 bases from V and 6 bases from J, with 14 bases in between. From germline, CDR1 is MNHEY and CDR2 SMNVEV (reference sequence). CDR3 length equals 13 residues. The sequencing input was peripheral blood. The V gene is TRBV27, the J gene TRBJ1-2; D is uncertain. This clonotype was sampled from a man in his fifties or sixties who had recovered from COVID-19. Here the CDR3 DNA reads TGTGCCAGCAGCGTCCGGCCCAGGAATGGCTACACCTTC. Its translation: CASSVRPRNGYTF.